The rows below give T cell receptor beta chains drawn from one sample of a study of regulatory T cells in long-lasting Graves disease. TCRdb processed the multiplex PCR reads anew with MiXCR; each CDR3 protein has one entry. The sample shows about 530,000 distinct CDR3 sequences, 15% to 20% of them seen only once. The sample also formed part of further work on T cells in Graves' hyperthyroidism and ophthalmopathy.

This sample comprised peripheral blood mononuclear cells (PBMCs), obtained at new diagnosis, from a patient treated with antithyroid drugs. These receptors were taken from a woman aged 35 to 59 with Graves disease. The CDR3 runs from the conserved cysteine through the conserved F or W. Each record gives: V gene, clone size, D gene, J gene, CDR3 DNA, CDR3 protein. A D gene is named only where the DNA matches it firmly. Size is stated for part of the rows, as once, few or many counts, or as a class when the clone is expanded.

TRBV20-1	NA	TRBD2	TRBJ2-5	TGCAGTGCTAGGAGAGCGGCTAGCGGGAGGGGGGAGACCCAGTACTTC	CSARRAASGRGETQYF
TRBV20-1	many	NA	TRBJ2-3	TGCAGTGCGAATCGACAGAGCTTTAGCACAGATACGCAGTATTTT	CSANRQSFSTDTQYF
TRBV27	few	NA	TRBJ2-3	TGTGCCAGCAGCCCTTTAGATAGCACAGATACGCAGTATTTT	CASSPLDSTDTQYF
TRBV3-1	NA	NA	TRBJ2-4	TGTGCCAGCAGCCGCAAACCCCCCGCAATGGGGGACAAAAACATTCAGTACTTC	CASSRKPPAMGDKNIQYF
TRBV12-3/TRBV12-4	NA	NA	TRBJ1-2	TGTGCCAGCAGTTTAGCTTCGGGGTTTGGCTACACCTTC	CASSLASGFGYTF
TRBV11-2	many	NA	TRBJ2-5	TGTGCCAGCAGCTTAGGTCCGGGACGGATACTCCAAGAGACCCAGTACTTC	CASSLGPGRILQETQYF
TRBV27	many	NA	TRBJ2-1	TGTGCCAGCAGTTTAATCGGCAGGGTGAACGCCGGGGAGCAGTTCTTC	CASSLIGRVNAGEQFF
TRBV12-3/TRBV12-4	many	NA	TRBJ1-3	TGTGCCAGCAGTACGGGACGCAGAGTCGGCAACTCTGGAAACACCATATATTTT	CASSTGRRVGNSGNTIYF
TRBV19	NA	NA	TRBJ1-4	TGTGCCAGTAGTATAGTAGGACAGCGAGGTGAAAAACTGTTTTTT	CASSIVGQRGEKLFF
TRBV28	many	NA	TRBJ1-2	TGTGCCAGCAGTTTGGGCGGGGGGCTCTATGGCTACACCTTC	CASSLGGGLYGYTF
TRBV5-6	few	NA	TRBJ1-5	TGTGCCAGCAGCTTGATGGCAAATCAGCCCCAGCATTTT	CASSLMANQPQHF
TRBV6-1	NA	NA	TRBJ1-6	TGTGCCACGAGGGGGAGCCTTAATTCACCCCTCCACTTT	CATRGSLNSPLHF
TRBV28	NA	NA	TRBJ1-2	TGTGCCAGCAGTTTCTCCGGCCAGTCCTATGGCTACACCTTC	CASSFSGQSYGYTF
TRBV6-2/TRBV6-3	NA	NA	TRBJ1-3	TGTGCCGGACTCTTCGGAAACACCATATATTTT	CAGLFGNTIYF
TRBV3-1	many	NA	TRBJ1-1	TGTGCCAGCAGCCTTGACGGGGGTCGGGCTGAAGCTTTCTTT	CASSLDGGRAEAFF
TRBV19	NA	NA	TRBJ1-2	TGTGCCAGTAGTATGGGGACTGACTATGGCTACACCTTC	CASSMGTDYGYTF
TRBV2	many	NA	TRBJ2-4	TGTGCCAGCGTGGTGGCGGGGAACATTCAGTACTTC	CASVVAGNIQYF
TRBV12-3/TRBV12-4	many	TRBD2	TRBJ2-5	TGTGCCAGCAGTCCAACCTGGGGGGGGGAGACCCAGTACTTC	CASSPTWGGETQYF
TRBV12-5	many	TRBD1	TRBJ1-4	TGTGCTAGTGGTTTGGTCTTACAGGGGAATGAAAAACTGTTTTTT	CASGLVLQGNEKLFF
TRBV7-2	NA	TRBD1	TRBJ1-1	TGTGCCAGCAGCTTAGAGGGACAGCTGAACACTGAAGCTTTCTTT	CASSLEGQLNTEAFF
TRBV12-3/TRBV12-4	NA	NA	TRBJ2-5	TGTGCCAGCAGTACCCCCCTAGGGGCAGAGACCCAGTACTTC	CASSTPLGAETQYF
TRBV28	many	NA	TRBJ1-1	TGTGCCAGCAGTTTGACAGCCCTGAACACTGAAGCTTTCTTT	CASSLTALNTEAFF
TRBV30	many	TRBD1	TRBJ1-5	TGTGCCTGGAGTACAGGGGGCAGGCAGCCCCAGCATTTT	CAWSTGGRQPQHF
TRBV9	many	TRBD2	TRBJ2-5	TGTGCCAGCAGCCCCCGGGGAGCGGGGGAAGAGACCCAGTACTTC	CASSPRGAGEETQYF
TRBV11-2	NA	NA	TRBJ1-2	TGTGCCAGCAGCTCTTACGGACAGTCCTATGGCTACACCTTC	CASSSYGQSYGYTF
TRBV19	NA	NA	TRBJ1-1	TGTGCCAGTAGTTCAAGACTGGGGGAAGCTTTCTTT	CASSSRLGEAFF
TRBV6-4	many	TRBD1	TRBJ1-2	TGTGCCAGCAGTGACTCGGGCAGGGGGTATGGCTACACCTTC	CASSDSGRGYGYTF
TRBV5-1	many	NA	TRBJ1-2	TGCGCCAGCAGCTTGGAGGTTGGCAGTTCGGGCGGCTACACCTTC	CASSLEVGSSGGYTF
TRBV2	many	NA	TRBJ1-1	TGTGCCAGCATGGGGGCGGGTGCGGGGCTCGCTGAAGCTTTCTTT	CASMGAGAGLAEAFF
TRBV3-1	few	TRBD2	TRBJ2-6	TGTGCCAGCAGCCATGGAGCGGGGGGGATCGGGGCCAACGTCCTGACTTTC	CASSHGAGGIGANVLTF
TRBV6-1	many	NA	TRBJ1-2	TGTGCCAGCAGTGGGTTTTCTAACTATGGCTACACCTTC	CASSGFSNYGYTF
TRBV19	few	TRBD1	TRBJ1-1	TGTGCCAGTGGTCGGACAGGAGTTAACACTGAAGCTTTCTTT	CASGRTGVNTEAFF
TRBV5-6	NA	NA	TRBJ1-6	TGTGCCAGCAGCCTCCTCTCATGGGGCTCCTATAATTCACCCCTCCACTTT	CASSLLSWGSYNSPLHF
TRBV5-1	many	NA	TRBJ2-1	TGCGCCAGCAGCACTAAATGGCACAATGAGCAGTTCTTC	CASSTKWHNEQFF
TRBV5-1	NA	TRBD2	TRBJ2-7	TGCGCCAGCAGCTGGTCCTCGCGGGGGGCCTCCTACGAGCAGTACTTC	CASSWSSRGASYEQYF
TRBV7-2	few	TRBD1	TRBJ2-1	TGTGCCAGCAGCGCGGACAGGGGCAATGAGCAGTTCTTC	CASSADRGNEQFF
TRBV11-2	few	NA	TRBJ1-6	TGTGCCAGCAGCTCCGTCTCGTCCCTTAATTCACCCCTCCACTTT	CASSSVSSLNSPLHF
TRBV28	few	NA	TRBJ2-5	TGTGCCAGCAAGGGCCAAGCCTGGGAGACCCAGTACTTC	CASKGQAWETQYF
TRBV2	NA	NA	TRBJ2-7	TGTGCCAGCAGTGAAATAGCGCAGTACTTC	CASSEIAQYF
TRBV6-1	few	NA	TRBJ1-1	TGTGCCAGCAGTGTCGGGTCTAGTAACACTGAAGCTTTCTTT	CASSVGSSNTEAFF
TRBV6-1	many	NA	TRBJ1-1	TGTGCCAGCAGCCTTGGGTTCCCTGAAGCTTTCTTT	CASSLGFPEAFF
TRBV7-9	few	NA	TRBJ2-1	TGTGCCAGCAGCTCTTCGGCAGACCCCTACAATGAGCAGTTCTTC	CASSSSADPYNEQFF
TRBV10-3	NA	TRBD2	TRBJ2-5	TGTGCCATCTCTAGCGGGGCGGTCGAGACCCAGTACTTC	CAISSGAVETQYF
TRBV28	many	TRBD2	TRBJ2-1	TGTGCCAGCAGTTTAAAGGGCGGGGGGGCAGATGAGCAGTTCTTC	CASSLKGGGADEQFF
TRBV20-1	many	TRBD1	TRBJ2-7	TGCAGTGCCCCCAGGGGGAGTGACGAGCAGTACTTC	CSAPRGSDEQYF
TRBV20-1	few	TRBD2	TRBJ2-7	TGCAGTGCTCAACGGGGAGGGTTCCACGAGCAGTACTTC	CSAQRGGFHEQYF
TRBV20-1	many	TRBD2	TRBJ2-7	TGCAGTGCTAGCGGGGGGGCCTACGAGCAGTACTTC	CSASGGAYEQYF